The rows below give T cell receptor beta chains drawn from one sample of a study of blood T cell repertoires in COVID-19. Method: immunoSEQ multiplex PCR; TCRdb's copy keeps in-frame clones and lacks some. The sample holds about 220,000 clones, 82% seen once. Sequencing used PBMCs or T cells enriched from blood (not recorded which). Receptors originate from a woman aged 55-69 years who had recovered from COVID-19. The CDR3 runs from the conserved cysteine through the conserved F or W. A D gene is named only where the DNA matches it firmly. Clone sizes are given selectively: once, few, many, or a class where the clone is expanded.

clone size,V gene,J gene,D gene,CDR3 protein,CDR3 DNA
NA,TRBV10-3,TRBJ2-1,NA,CAISESLRSSYNEQFF,TGTGCCATCAGTGAGTCTCTCCGGTCCTCGTACAATGAGCAGTTCTTC
NA,TRBV5-1,TRBJ2-3,TRBD2,CASSRAGEADTQYF,TGCGCCAGCAGCCGAGCGGGGGAAGCAGATACGCAGTATTTT
many,TRBV13,TRBJ2-2,TRBD1,CASSLLGQGNTGELFF,TGTGCCAGCAGCCTCCTGGGACAGGGAAACACCGGGGAGCTGTTTTTT
NA,TRBV11-3,TRBJ2-3,TRBD1,CASSLDPTGDTQYF,TGTGCCAGCAGCTTAGATCCGACAGGGGATACGCAGTATTTT
NA,TRBV4-2,TRBJ1-3,TRBD1,CASSQEEGASGNTIYF,TGTGCCAGCAGCCAAGAAGAGGGGGCCTCTGGAAACACCATATATTTT
NA,TRBV5-1,TRBJ2-7,TRBD1,CASSLNQGDHEQYF,TGCGCCAGCAGCTTGAACCAGGGGGACCACGAGCAGTACTTC
NA,TRBV6-2/TRBV6-3,TRBJ2-2,NA,CASSPGFNTGELFF,TGTGCCAGCAGTCCGGGATTTAACACCGGGGAGCTGTTTTTT
once,TRBV19,TRBJ1-5,NA,CASSISVGRSQPQHF,TGTGCCAGTAGTATTAGCGTGGGCCGGAGTCAGCCCCAGCATTTT
NA,TRBV7-9,TRBJ1-1,NA,CASSLLGGVSTEAFF,TGTGCCAGCAGCTTATTGGGCGGGGTGAGCACTGAAGCTTTCTTT
NA,TRBV7-9,TRBJ2-3,TRBD2,CASSLVAGATDTQYF,TGTGCCAGCAGCTTAGTCGCGGGAGCCACAGATACGCAGTATTTT
NA,TRBV7-2,TRBJ2-3,TRBD2,CASSLEAGEIDTQYF,TGTGCCAGCAGCTTAGAGGCGGGGGAGATAGATACGCAGTATTTT
NA,TRBV5-4,TRBJ2-3,NA,CASSSHPPDTQYF,TGTGCCAGCAGCTCACACCCCCCAGATACGCAGTATTTT
NA,TRBV29-1,TRBJ2-1,TRBD2,CSVAASGQYNEQFF,TGCAGCGTTGCGGCTAGCGGGCAATACAATGAGCAGTTCTTC
NA,TRBV28,TRBJ1-2,NA,CATLSGPHYGYTF,TGTGCCACCCTTAGCGGGCCGCACTATGGCTACACCTTC
NA,TRBV5-1,TRBJ2-1,NA,CASDVRGAPLNEQFF,TGCGCCAGCGATGTCAGGGGCGCTCCTCTCAATGAGCAGTTCTTC
NA,TRBV19,TRBJ1-6,NA,CASSIVTGMGNSPLHF,TGTGCCAGTAGTATAGTTACAGGGATGGGGAATTCACCCCTCCACTTT
NA,TRBV6-9,TRBJ1-1,NA,CASSWAGMNTEAFF,TGTGCCAGCAGTTGGGCAGGCATGAACACTGAAGCTTTCTTT
NA,TRBV18,TRBJ2-3,NA,CASSPPSSTDTQYF,TGTGCCAGCTCACCACCTTCTAGCACAGATACGCAGTATTTT
NA,TRBV15,TRBJ1-1,NA,CATSPRQDTEAFF,TGTGCCACCAGCCCACGGCAGGACACTGAAGCTTTCTTT
NA,TRBV28,TRBJ1-2,NA,CASSLGPPPGRYGYTF,TGTGCCAGCAGTTTAGGCCCCCCCCCAGGGCGCTATGGCTACACCTTC
NA,TRBV7-2,TRBJ2-6,TRBD2,CASSQYWTSGRSVLTF,TGTGCCAGCAGCCAATATTGGACTAGCGGGAGGTCTGTCCTGACTTTC
NA,TRBV5-1,TRBJ2-7,NA,CASSFNELSGVHEQYF,TGCGCCAGCAGCTTCAACGAACTGTCGGGGGTCCACGAGCAGTACTTC
NA,TRBV6-2/TRBV6-3,TRBJ1-5,NA,CASSPGYQPQHF,TGTGCCAGCAGTCCAGGGTATCAGCCCCAGCATTTT
once,TRBV19,TRBJ1-2,TRBD1,CASIRTGQGYTF,TGTGCCAGTATCCGGACAGGGCAGGGCTACACCTTC
few,TRBV18,TRBJ2-2,NA,CASPKRVNTGELFF,TGTGCCAGCCCCAAGCGGGTTAACACCGGGGAGCTGTTTTTT
many,TRBV7-2,TRBJ1-2,NA,CASSLGPDNYGYTF,TGTGCCAGCAGCTTAGGGCCCGATAACTATGGCTACACCTTC
NA,TRBV19,TRBJ1-1,NA,CASTLAGTEAFF,TGTGCCAGTACCCTTGCAGGCACTGAAGCTTTCTTT
NA,TRBV29-1,TRBJ1-1,NA,CSVTRAGGMNTEAFF,TGCAGCGTTACTCGGGCCGGGGGAATGAACACTGAAGCTTTCTTT
NA,TRBV6-5,TRBJ1-2,NA,CASSYGQGNYGYTF,TGTGCCAGCAGTTACGGGCAGGGAAACTATGGCTACACCTTC
NA,TRBV7-2,TRBJ2-1,TRBD2,CASSLAQAGGVLF,TGTGCCAGCAGCTTAGCTCAGGCGGGAGGAGTTCTCTTC
NA,TRBV19,TRBJ2-7,NA,CASSIGGGGREPYEQYF,TGTGCCAGTAGTATCGGAGGTGGGGGGCGGGAGCCCTACGAGCAGTACTTC
NA,TRBV15,TRBJ1-1,TRBD1,CATRLRGGGSYTEAFF,TGTGCCACCAGGCTTCGAGGGGGCGGGTCGTACACTGAAGCTTTCTTT